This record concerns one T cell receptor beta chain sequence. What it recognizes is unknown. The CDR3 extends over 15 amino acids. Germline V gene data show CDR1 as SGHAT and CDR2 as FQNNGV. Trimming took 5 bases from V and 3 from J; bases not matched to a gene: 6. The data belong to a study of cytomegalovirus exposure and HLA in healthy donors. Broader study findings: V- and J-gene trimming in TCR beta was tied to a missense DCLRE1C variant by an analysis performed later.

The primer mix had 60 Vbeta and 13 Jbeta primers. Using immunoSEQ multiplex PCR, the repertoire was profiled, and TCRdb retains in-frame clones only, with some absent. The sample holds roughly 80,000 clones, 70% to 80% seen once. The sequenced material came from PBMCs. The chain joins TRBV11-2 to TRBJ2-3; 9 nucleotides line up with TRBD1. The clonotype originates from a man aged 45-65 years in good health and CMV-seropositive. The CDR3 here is CASSADRGGTDTQYF. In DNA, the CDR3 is TGTGCCAGCAGCGCGGACAGGGGTGGGACAGATACGCAGTATTTT.